The present TCR beta chain was sequenced within a study of T-cell reconstitution after alpha-beta-depleted transplantation in children. Looked up from germline, CDR1 is DFQATT and CDR2 is SNEGSKA (reference sequence). There are 13 residues in the CDR3. Concerning this clonotype itself: Mismatch with germline at one junction end may stem from a read error.

Unique molecular identifiers were used in preparing the TCRbeta library. TCRdb re-derived calls from the PCR reads in MiXCR, one entry per CDR3 protein. The sample lists under 250,000 distinct CDR3 sequences, 20% to 30% occurring once. This TCR was sampled from a female patient between 2 and 10 years old who had a stem cell transplant for congenital amegakaryocytic thrombocytopenia, so the T cells may come from the graft donor. The chain combines TRBV20-1 with TRBJ2-1, with D possibly TRBD2 on 6 matching bases. This sample comprised PBMCs, mostly from graft donor cells, obtained 360 days after TCRalphabeta/CD19-depleted stem cell transplant. In nucleotides, the CDR3 is TGCAGTGCTAGAGACATAAAGTCCCGGGACTTGTCGTTC. Protein product: CSARDIKSRDLSF.